This TCR beta chain is drawn from a study of T-cell memory formation after mild COVID-19. About the study: TCR clusters were mostly confined to one donor each.

There are a few counts of this clonotype. Its antigen is undetermined. Libraries for TCRalpha and TCRbeta carried sample barcodes and unique molecular identifiers via 5'RACE. In TCRdb, the 5' RACE reads were re-called with MiXCR into one record per CDR3 protein. This sample carries around 370,000 distinct CDR3 sequences, under 25% of them seen once, and the ten largest clones take roughly an eighth. Trimming cost V 2 bases and J 5 bases; bases outside gene matches: 8. This CDR3 contains 16 residues. The germline CDR1 and CDR2 sequences are LGHNA and YSLEER. Findings and caveats of the study: CD4+ contracting clones were found mainly in CM and EM, and CD8+ ones in EMRA.

This sequence joins TRBV4-3 and TRBJ2-1; 8 nucleotides line up with TRBD2. This clonotype was obtained from an adult woman who had mild COVID-19 (a few samples of this study predate the infection). Cell type and time point are not known. Sequencing input: PBMCs or a T cell subset sorted from them (not recorded which). The CDR3 reads CASSQLGLAGNNEQFF. In DNA form, the CDR3 reads TGCGCCAGCAGCCAACTCGGACTAGCTGGGAACAATGAGCAGTTCTTC.